A single sample is the source of the 6 T cell receptor beta chains below, sequenced in a study of cytotoxic CD8 clonotypes in ibrutinib-treated CLL. Profiling relied on immunoSEQ multiplex PCR, and the TCRdb table lists in-frame clones only, not all of them. The sample lists approximately 40,000 clones; under 80% were seen once. The starting material was PBMCs, obtained at disease progression, from a patient treated with ibrutinib. These receptors all come from a human donor with chronic lymphocytic leukemia.

V is TRBV15 and J is TRBJ2-2; D ambiguous. Trimming stripped 1 base from V and 0 bases from J, with 6 bases between. Germline values: CDR1 LNHNV, CDR2 YYDKDF (reference sequence). This CDR3 is built from 15 residues. DNA of the CDR3: TGTGCCACCAGCAGAGTTGATCCGAACACCGGGGAGCTGTTTTTT. Encoded protein: CATSRVDPNTGELFF. Together with reference TRBV15 and TRBJ2-2, the CDR3 gives the full variable domain: DAMVIQNPRYQVTQFGKPVTLSCSQTLNHNVMYWYQQKSSQAPKLLFHYYDKDFNNEADTPDNFQSRRPNTSFCFLDIRSPGLGDTAMYLCATSRVDPNTGELFFGEGSRLTVL.

This clone has only a few counts. The V gene is TRBV2, the J gene TRBJ2-1, with D tentatively TRBD1 or TRBD2 (5 bases each). Between the trimmed V and J ends, which lost 4 bases and 6 bases, there was a span of 13 bases. The V gene's germline CDR1 is SNHLY and CDR2 FYNNEI. The CDR3 is made up of 14 amino acids. The CDR3 nucleotides read TGTGCCAGCAGTGTGGGATGGGGGAGCAATGAGCAGTTCTTC. It is translated as CASSVGWGSNEQFF.

This chain connects TRBV5-6 to TRBJ2-2; no clear D. The germline gives CDR1 SGHDT, CDR2 YYEEEE. V lost 3 bases and J 6 bases, leaving 12 bases between the germline ends. The CDR3 totals 14 residues. For the CDR3, the DNA is TGTGCCAGCAGCTCGAGAACATGGGCCGGGGAGCTGTTTTTT. Protein sequence: CASSSRTWAGELFF.

The V gene is TRBV10-2, the J gene TRBJ2-7, with 8 nucleotides matching TRBD2. J was trimmed by 5 bases and V by 6 bases; bases with no gene match: 12. The germline gives CDR1 WSHSY, CDR2 SAAADI. The CDR3 spans 15 residues. The CDR3 here is CASRITSGAFHEQYF. CDR3 nucleotides: TGCGCCAGCAGGATAACTAGCGGTGCCTTCCACGAGCAGTACTTC.

The V and J genes are TRBV19 and TRBJ1-5, with TRBD1 matching over 8 bases. Germline lookup yields CDR1 LNHDA and CDR2 SQIVND (reference sequence). Trimming cost V 6 bases and J 3 bases; bases outside gene matches: 13. The CDR3 totals 17 residues. CDR3 bases: TGTGCCAGTAGGCTGGGACACAGGGGGAGGAACAATCAGCCCCAGCATTTT. It encodes CASRLGHRGRNNQPQHF.

V is TRBV10-3 and J is TRBJ2-3; D ambiguous. Germline CDR1 reads ENHRY; CDR2 reads SYGVKD. With 3 bases removed from V and 0 bases from J, the gap between germline ends came to 1 base. The CDR3 extends over 12 amino acids. The CDR3 sequence: CAISESTDTQYF. DNA for the CDR3: TGTGCCATCAGTGAAAGCACAGATACGCAGTATTTT.